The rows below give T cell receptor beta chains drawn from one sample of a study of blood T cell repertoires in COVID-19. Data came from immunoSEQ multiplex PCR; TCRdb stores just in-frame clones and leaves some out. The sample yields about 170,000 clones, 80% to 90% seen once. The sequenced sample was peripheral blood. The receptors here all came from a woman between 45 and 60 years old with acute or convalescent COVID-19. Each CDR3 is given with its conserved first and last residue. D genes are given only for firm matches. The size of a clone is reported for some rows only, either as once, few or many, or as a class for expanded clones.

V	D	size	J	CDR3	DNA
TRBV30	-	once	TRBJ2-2	CAWSVARTIPNTGELFF	TGTGCCTGGAGTGTAGCACGGACTATCCCTAACACCGGGGAGCTGTTTTTT
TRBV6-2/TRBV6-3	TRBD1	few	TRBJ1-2	CASSRPGGASGYTF	TGTGCCAGCAGTCGTCCAGGGGGCGCGAGTGGCTACACCTTC
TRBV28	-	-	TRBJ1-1	CASSFGRWGVENTEAFF	TGTGCCAGCAGTTTTGGTCGATGGGGAGTGGAGAACACTGAAGCTTTCTTT
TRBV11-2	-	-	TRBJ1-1	CASSFLGGTEAFF	TGTGCCAGCAGCTTCCTCGGGGGGACTGAAGCTTTCTTT
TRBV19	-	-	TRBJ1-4	CASSLRGALGEKLFF	TGTGCCAGTAGCCTTCGGGGGGCGCTTGGTGAAAAACTGTTTTTT
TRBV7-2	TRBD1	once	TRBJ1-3	CASSAGTVSGNTIYF	TGTGCCAGCAGCGCCGGGACAGTTTCTGGAAACACCATATATTTT
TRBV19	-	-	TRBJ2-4	CASTARGAKNIQYF	TGTGCCAGTACCGCTCGAGGGGCCAAAAACATTCAGTACTTC
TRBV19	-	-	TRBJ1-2	CASSPGNYGYTF	TGTGCCAGTAGTCCGGGGAACTATGGCTACACCTTC
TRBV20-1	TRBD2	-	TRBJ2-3	CSAPGGRAQYF	TGCAGTGCCCCCGGAGGGAGGGCGCAGTATTTT
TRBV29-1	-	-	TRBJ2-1	CSVVLASYNEQFF	TGCAGCGTTGTACTAGCCTCCTACAATGAGCAGTTCTTC
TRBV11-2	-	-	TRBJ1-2	CASSSTGSYGYTF	TGTGCCAGCAGCTCTACAGGAAGCTATGGCTACACCTTC
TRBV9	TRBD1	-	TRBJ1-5	CASSATGSLNQPQHF	TGTGCCAGCAGCGCGACAGGGAGTCTCAATCAGCCCCAGCATTTT
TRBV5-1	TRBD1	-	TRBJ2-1	CASSSGQGAPREQFF	TGCGCCAGCAGCTCGGGACAGGGGGCCCCACGAGAGCAGTTCTTC
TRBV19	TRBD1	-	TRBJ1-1	CASSIMGQSNTEAFF	TGTGCCAGTAGTATTATGGGACAGTCGAACACTGAAGCTTTCTTT
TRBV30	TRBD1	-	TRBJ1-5	CAWRPDRAGQPQHF	TGTGCCTGGAGGCCCGACAGGGCGGGTCAGCCCCAGCATTTT
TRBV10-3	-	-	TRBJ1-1	CAISELGSVNEAFF	TGTGCCATCAGTGAGCTCGGTAGCGTAAATGAAGCTTTCTTT
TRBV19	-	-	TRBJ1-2	CASVQTNYGYTF	TGTGCCAGTGTACAGACTAACTATGGCTACACCTTC
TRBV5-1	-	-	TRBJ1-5	CASSVGGGNQPQHF	TGCGCCAGCAGCGTGGGGGGAGGCAATCAGCCCCAGCATTTT
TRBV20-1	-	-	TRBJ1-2	CSVSDSSRSTF	TGCAGTGTCTCCGACAGCTCGCGATCCACCTTC
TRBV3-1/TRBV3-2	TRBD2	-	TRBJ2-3	CASSQEQGTSVPLGDTQYF	TGTGCCAGCAGCCAAGAACAAGGGACTAGCGTTCCCCTGGGGGATACGCAGTATTTT
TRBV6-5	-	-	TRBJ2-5	CASSNTRETQYF	TGTGCCAGCAGCAATACCAGGGAGACCCAGTACTTC
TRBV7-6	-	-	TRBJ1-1	CASSSGMNTEAFF	TGTGCCAGCAGCTCGGGGATGAACACTGAAGCTTTCTTT
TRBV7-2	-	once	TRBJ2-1	CASSFYTPGAKQFF	TGTGCCAGCAGCTTTTACACTCCGGGAGCTAAGCAGTTCTTC
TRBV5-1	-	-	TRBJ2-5	CASSLEQGRETQYF	TGCGCCAGCAGCTTGGAACAGGGAAGGGAGACCCAGTACTTC
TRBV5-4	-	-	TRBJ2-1	CASSLESVQFF	TGTGCCAGCAGCTTGGAATCCGTCCAGTTCTTC
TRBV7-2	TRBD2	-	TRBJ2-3	CASSARGLEADTQYF	TGTGCCAGCAGCGCCCGGGGACTAGAGGCAGATACGCAGTATTTT
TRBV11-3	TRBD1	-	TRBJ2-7	CASSLDWDRGNEQYF	TGTGCCAGCAGCTTAGATTGGGACAGGGGAAACGAGCAGTACTTC
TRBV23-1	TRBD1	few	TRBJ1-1	CASSQGQANTEAFF	TGCGCCAGCAGTCAAGGACAGGCGAACACTGAAGCTTTCTTT
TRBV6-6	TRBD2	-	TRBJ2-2	CASSPWTSGEAGELFF	TGTGCCAGCAGTCCATGGACTAGCGGGGAGGCCGGGGAGCTGTTTTTT
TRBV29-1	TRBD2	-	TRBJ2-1	CSVEGASGRPNEQFF	TGCAGCGTTGAAGGGGCTAGCGGGAGACCCAATGAGCAGTTCTTC
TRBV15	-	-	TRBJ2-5	CATSTSGRRRDRETQYF	TGTGCCACCAGCACCAGCGGTAGACGGCGGGACCGAGAGACCCAGTACTTC
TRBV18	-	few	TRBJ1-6	CASSPVRGENSPLHF	TGTGCCAGCTCACCAGTAAGGGGTGAGAATTCACCCCTCCACTTT
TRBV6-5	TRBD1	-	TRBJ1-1	CASSGDRGPLEAFF	TGTGCCAGCAGCGGTGACAGGGGTCCACTTGAAGCTTTCTTT
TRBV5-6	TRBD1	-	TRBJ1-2	CASRPGTANYGYTF	TGTGCCAGCAGGCCTGGGACAGCTAACTATGGCTACACCTTC
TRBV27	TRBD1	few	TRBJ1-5	CASSLQGAHQPQHF	TGTGCCAGCAGCCTACAGGGGGCCCATCAGCCCCAGCATTTT
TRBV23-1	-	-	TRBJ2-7	CASSIPGSYEQYF	TGCGCCAGCTCGATCCCCGGTTCCTACGAGCAGTACTTC
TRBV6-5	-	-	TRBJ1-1	CASSYSITAEAFF	TGTGCCAGCAGTTACTCGATAACAGCTGAAGCTTTCTTT
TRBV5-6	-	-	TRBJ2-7	CASSSTGSAYEQYF	TGTGCCAGCAGCTCAACAGGGTCTGCCTACGAGCAGTACTTC
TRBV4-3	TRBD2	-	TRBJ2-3	CASSQEPSGGPSTDTQYF	TGCGCCAGCAGCCAAGAGCCCAGCGGGGGGCCTAGCACAGATACGCAGTATTTT
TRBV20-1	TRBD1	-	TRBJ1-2	CSARPGGGYTF	TGCAGTGCTAGACCAGGGGGAGGCTACACCTTC
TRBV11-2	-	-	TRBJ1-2	CASSLQGYGYTF	TGTGCCAGCAGCCTACAGGGCTATGGCTACACCTTC
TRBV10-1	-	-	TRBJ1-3	CASFRDTECTGNTIYF	TGCGCCAGTTTCCGGGACACCGAATGTACTGGAAACACCATATATTTT
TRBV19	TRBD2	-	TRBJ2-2	CASKTSGATGELFF	TGTGCCAGCAAAACTAGCGGGGCCACCGGGGAGCTGTTTTTT
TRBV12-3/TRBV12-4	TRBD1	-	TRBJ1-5	CASRTGATQPQHF	TGTGCCAGCAGGACAGGGGCCACTCAGCCCCAGCATTTT
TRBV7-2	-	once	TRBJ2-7	CASSLIKNSDEQYF	TGTGCCAGCAGCTTAATTAAGAACAGTGACGAGCAGTACTTC
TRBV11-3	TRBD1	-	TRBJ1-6	CASSEDRVGNSPLHF	TGTGCCAGCAGCGAGGACAGGGTGGGTAATTCACCCCTCCACTTT
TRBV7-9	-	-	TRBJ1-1	CASSLDKSNTEAFF	TGTGCCAGCAGCTTAGATAAATCGAACACTGAAGCTTTCTTT
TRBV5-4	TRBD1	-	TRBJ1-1	CASRLGTGRKAFF	TGTGCCAGCAGATTGGGGACAGGGCGTAAAGCTTTCTTT
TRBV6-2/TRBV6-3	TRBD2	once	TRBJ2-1	CASSSLAGRSYNEQFF	TGTGCCAGCAGCTCCCTAGCGGGGCGCTCCTACAATGAGCAGTTCTTC
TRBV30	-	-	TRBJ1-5	CAWSVRQGRDQPQHF	TGTGCCTGGAGTGTACGGCAGGGTAGGGATCAGCCCCAGCATTTT
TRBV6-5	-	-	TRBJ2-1	CASSYSTHRYDNEQFF	TGTGCCAGCAGTTACTCGACACATAGGTATGACAATGAGCAGTTCTTC
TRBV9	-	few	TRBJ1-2	CASSVGGVGVGYTF	TGTGCCAGCAGCGTAGGGGGGGTAGGAGTTGGCTACACCTTC
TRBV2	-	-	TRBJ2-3	CASSESAGYTDTQYF	TGTGCCAGCAGTGAATCTGCGGGGTACACAGATACGCAGTATTTT
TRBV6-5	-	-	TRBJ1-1	CASKQEVNTEAFF	TGTGCCAGCAAACAAGAGGTGAACACTGAAGCTTTCTTT
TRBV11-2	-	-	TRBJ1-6	CASSLGGLSSPLHF	TGTGCCAGCAGCTTAGGGGGGCTAAGTTCACCCCTCCACTTT